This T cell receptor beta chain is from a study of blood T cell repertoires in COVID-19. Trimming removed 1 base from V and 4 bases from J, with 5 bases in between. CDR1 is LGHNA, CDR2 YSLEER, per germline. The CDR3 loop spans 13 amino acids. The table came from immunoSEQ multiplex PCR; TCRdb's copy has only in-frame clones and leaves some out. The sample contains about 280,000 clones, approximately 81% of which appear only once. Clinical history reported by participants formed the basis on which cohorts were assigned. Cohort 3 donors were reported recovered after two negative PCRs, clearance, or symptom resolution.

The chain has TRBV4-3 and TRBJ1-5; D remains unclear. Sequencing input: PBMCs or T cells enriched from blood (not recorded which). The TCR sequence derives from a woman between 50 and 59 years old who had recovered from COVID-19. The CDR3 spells CASSQGANQPQHF. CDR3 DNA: TGCGCCAGCAGCCAAGGAGCAAATCAGCCCCAGCATTTT.